This is a list of T cell receptor beta chains from one sample in a study of control samples from healthy donors and cancer patients. Here immunoSEQ multiplex PCR was the method, and the copy in TCRdb shows in-frame clones only, minus some. Of some 22,000 clones detected, under 90% appear once; the ten largest clones hold roughly 24%. The material sequenced was PBMCs. These receptors were taken from a man in his 60s with colorectal cancer. Both conserved end residues are part of each CDR3. D genes are given only for firm matches.

>TRBV15|TRBD2|TRBJ2-3
TGTGCCACCAGCAGAGATCTCGGGGGGGCGGATACGCAGTATTTT
CATSRDLGGADTQYF
>TRBV14|.|TRBJ1-3
TGTGCCAGCAGGGGGACCGGGGGCTCTGGAAACACCATATATTTT
CASRGTGGSGNTIYF
>TRBV7-2|.|TRBJ2-3
TGTGCCAGCAGCCCGGGCCCGAACCCACCTAATGCGCAGTATTTT
CASSPGPNPPNAQYF
>TRBV5-1|.|TRBJ1-1
TGCGCCAGCAGCCAGATTGGGGGGAACACTGAAGCTTTCTTT
CASSQIGGNTEAFF
>TRBV19|.|TRBJ2-1
TGTGCCAGTAGTAGAGGGTACAATGAGCAGTTCTTC
CASSRGYNEQFF
>TRBV14|.|TRBJ2-3
TGTGCCAGCACCCTCGGGGGACTGGGCACAGATACGCAGTATTTT
CASTLGGLGTDTQYF
>TRBV6-5|TRBD1|TRBJ2-3
TGTGCCAGCAGTAGGGCAGGGGGCGGCACAGATACGCAGTATTTT
CASSRAGGGTDTQYF
>TRBV6-2/TRBV6-3|TRBD1|TRBJ2-2
TGTGCCAGCAGTAGAACAGGGGTAATTCCGACCGGGGAGCTGTTTTTT
CASSRTGVIPTGELFF
>TRBV7-2|TRBD1|TRBJ2-3
TGTGCCAGCAGCTTTGAACAGGGGTGGGCAGATACGCAGTATTTT
CASSFEQGWADTQYF
>TRBV6-6|TRBD1|TRBJ1-6
TGTGCCAGCAGTTACAGGGGGCGGTTTTTAGCCCTCCACTTT
CASSYRGRFLALHF